This TCR beta chain was sequenced for a study of blood T cells in healthy people across ages. Germline CDR1 DFQATT, CDR2 SNEGSKA (reference sequence). The CDR3 spans 14 residues. The use of a sample-barcoded 5' primer and a J-beta primer mix characterized a second PCR of roughly 6 to 11 cycles. With 12 random nucleotides, a template-switch adaptor tagged each individual cDNA molecule. TCRdb analysed the 5' RACE reads with MiXCR anew, one entry per CDR3 protein. The table includes about 970,000 distinct CDR3 sequences, roughly half detected once. A minimum of 6.5 million PBMCs was isolated per sample. The sequenced sample consisted of blood. The chain recombines TRBV20-1 with TRBJ2-4; TRBD2 aligns across 10 bases. The J call may be incorrect, as the DNA end agrees better with TRBJ2-7. The receptor comes from a woman aged 55-70 years in good health. CDR3 coding DNA: TGCAGTGCTCTGCTCCTAGCGGGAGCCCACGAGCAGTACTTC. It encodes CSALLLAGAHEQYF.